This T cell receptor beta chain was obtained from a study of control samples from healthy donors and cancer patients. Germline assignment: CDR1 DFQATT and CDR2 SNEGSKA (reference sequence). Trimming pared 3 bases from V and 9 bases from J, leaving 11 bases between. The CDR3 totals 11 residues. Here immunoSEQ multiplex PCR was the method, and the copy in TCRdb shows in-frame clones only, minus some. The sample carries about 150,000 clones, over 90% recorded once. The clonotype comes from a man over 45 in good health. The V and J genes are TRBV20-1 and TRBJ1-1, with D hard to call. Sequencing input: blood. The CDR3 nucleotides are TGCAGTGCTAGCCAAGCGTATAAAGCTTTCTTT. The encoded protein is CSASQAYKAFF.